Below, 30 T cell receptor beta chains from the same sample are listed, as sequenced in a study of shared clonotypes between healthy human individuals. Naivety among CD8 cells was defined by CD45RO negativity and positive CCR7 selection, thereby excluding terminally differentiated effector memory CD45RA+ cells. Sequenced by immunoSEQ multiplex PCR; TCRdb stores in-frame clones only, minus some. Of some 600,000 clones in the sample, about 95% are singletons; the top ten hold 0.11%. The sequencing sample was made of naive CD8+ T cells sorted from blood. The receptors were gathered from a woman in her twenties or thirties in good health.

The chain is built from TRBV11-2 and TRBJ2-7; D is possibly TRBD1 or TRBD2 (5 bases each). The CDR3 has 17 amino acids. CDR1 is SGHAT and CDR2 is FQNNGV in the germline V gene. The ends were cut back, 3 bases at V and 1 base at J, with 19 bases in the middle. CDR3 region: CASSLWGSYFGSYEQYF. DNA for the CDR3: TGTGCCAGCAGCTTGTGGGGGAGCTATTTCGGGTCCTACGAGCAGTACTTC.

The V and J genes are TRBV7-9 and TRBJ2-6, with D unclear. Germline assignment: CDR1 SEHNR and CDR2 FQNEAQ (reference sequence). The germline V and J ends were trimmed by 5 bases and 3 bases, with 17 bases remaining between them. This CDR3 is built from 17 residues. This CDR3 reads CASSASVTGDGANVLTF. CDR3 coding DNA: TGTGCCAGCAGCGCGTCTGTAACGGGTGATGGGGCCAACGTCCTGACTTTC.

This chain connects TRBV27 to TRBJ2-7; the D call may be TRBD1 or TRBD2 (5 bases each). Germline loops: CDR1 MNHEY, CDR2 SMNVEV (reference sequence). The CDR3 covers 14 residues. Trimming stripped 2 bases from V and 3 bases from J, with 11 bases between. Here the CDR3 reads CASSLLPRGYEQYF. The CDR3 DNA is TGTGCCAGCAGTTTACTCCCGAGGGGCTACGAGCAGTACTTC.

The sample holds one count of this clone. This rearrangement joins TRBV5-6 to TRBJ1-4; 7 bases agree with TRBD1. Losses at the gene ends were 0 bases for V and 1 base for J; bases not matched to a gene: 3. Germline CDR1 SGHDT, CDR2 YYEEEE. The CDR3 consists of 16 residues. CDR3 DNA: TGTGCCAGCAGCTTGGGACAGGGTGGAACTAATGAAAAACTGTTTTTT. Its protein is CASSLGQGGTNEKLFF.

This chain uses TRBV5-3 with TRBJ1-2, with a weak D call TRBD1 (5 bases). TRBV5-3 is flagged as an ORF with uncertain function. V was shortened by 3 bases and J by 1 base, with 19 bases between the two germline ends. The CDR3 contains 17 residues. The CDR3 here is CARSSPGGGVVNYGYTF. CDR3 coding DNA: TGTGCCAGAAGCTCCCCCGGGGGAGGAGTTGTTAACTATGGCTACACCTTC.

This rearrangement joins TRBV28 to TRBJ2-5; D is ambiguous. The CDR3 covers 14 residues. The V end lost 5 bases, the J end lost 5 bases, and 15 bases lay between the germline ends. CDR1 is MDHEN and CDR2 is SYDVKM in the germline V gene. The CDR3 reads CASSPGGESETQYF. The DNA for the CDR3 is TGTGCCAGCAGTCCTGGCGGCGAGAGTGAGACCCAGTACTTC.

This clone was seen only once. The rearrangement joins TRBV4-1 to TRBJ2-7; 8 positions match TRBD2. The V gene's germline CDR1 is MGHRA and CDR2 YSYEKL. Trimming cost V 5 bases and J 2 bases; bases outside gene matches: 5. This CDR3 has 14 amino acids. The CDR3 sequence is CASSSRLATYEQYF. The DNA for the CDR3 is TGCGCCAGCAGCTCTAGACTAGCGACCTACGAGCAGTACTTC.

V and J are TRBV5-4 and TRBJ2-3; perhaps D is TRBD1 or TRBD2 (5 bases each). Trimming pared 6 bases from V and 9 bases from J, leaving 20 bases between. The germline V gene has CDR1 SGHNT and CDR2 YYREEE (reference sequence). The CDR3 extends over 14 amino acids. CDR3 bases: TGTGCCAGCAAACGGGACGCCGAAGTAGAAACGCAGTATTTT. Its translation: CASKRDAEVETQYF.

This chain joins TRBV25-1 and TRBJ2-5, with D perhaps given as TRBD1 or TRBD2 (6 bases each). CDR3 length equals 14 residues. The V and J ends lost 8 bases and 0 bases respectively, with 13 bases between them. Germline values: CDR1 MGHDK, CDR2 SYGVNS. The CDR3 DNA sequence: TGTGCCAGCGGACAAGGGGGGAACCAAGAGACCCAGTACTTC. Translation gives CASGQGGNQETQYF.

This sequence joins TRBV11-2 and TRBJ2-3; TRBD2 matches at 8 bases. The CDR3 has 15 residues. Germline trimming cut 4 bases from V and 1 base from J; bases unmatched to any gene: 4. Germline CDR1 is SGHAT and CDR2 is FQNNGV. The CDR3 region has the DNA TGTGCCAGCAGCTCCACTAGCGGACGCACAGATACGCAGTATTTT. Translating gives CASSSTSGRTDTQYF. Full variable domain (missing parts from reference TRBV11-2 and TRBJ2-3): EAGVAQSPRYKIIEKRQSVAFWCNPISGHATLYWYQQILGQGPKLLIQFQNNGVVDDSQLPKDRFSAERLKGVDSTLKIQPAKLEDSAVYLCASSSTSGRTDTQYFGPGTRLTVL.

The chain couples TRBV2 to TRBJ2-3, with TRBD2 as a possible D gene (5 bases). Trimming removed 6 bases at V and 4 bases at J, with 11 bases between. Germline V gene lookup returns CDR1 SNHLY and CDR2 FYNNEI. The CDR3 spans 13 residues. CDR3 sequence: CASRDSSSDTQYF. CDR3 DNA sequence: TGTGCCAGCAGGGATTCTAGCTCAGATACGCAGTATTTT.

V usage is TRBV27 and J usage is TRBJ2-7; 14 nucleotides line up with TRBD2. CDR3 size: 15 residues. V shed 5 bases, J shed 7 bases, and the junction held 7 bases outside the gene matches. Germline assignment: CDR1 MNHEY and CDR2 SMNVEV (reference sequence). Written as DNA, the CDR3 is TGTGCCAGCAGTACTGGGACTAGCGGGAGTGGGGAGCAGTACTTC. Its protein is CASSTGTSGSGEQYF.

The chain recombines TRBV28 with TRBJ1-5; unclear D gene. Trimming stripped 3 bases from V and 3 bases from J, with 6 bases between. Germline V CDR1 and CDR2: MDHEN, SYDVKM. The CDR3 extends over 13 amino acids. CDR3 protein: CASSFGVNQPQHF. The CDR3 DNA is TGTGCCAGCAGTTTCGGGGTCAATCAGCCCCAGCATTTT. Full variable domain (rest looked up from reference TRBV28 and TRBJ1-5): DVKVTQSSRYLVKRTGEKVFLECVQDMDHENMFWYRQDPGLGLRLIYFSYDVKMKEKGDIPEGYSVSREKKERFSLILESASTNQTSMYLCASSFGVNQPQHFGDGTRLSIL.

This rearrangement joins TRBV7-3 to TRBJ2-1, with 11 bases fitting TRBD2. J gave up 2 bases and V 4 bases, and 10 bases lay outside the gene matches. CDR1 SGHTA and CDR2 FQGTGA come from the germline V gene. This CDR3 has 18 residues. The chain's CDR3 is CASSWTGTGLAAYNEQFF. The CDR3 DNA is TGTGCCAGCAGCTGGACGGGTACGGGACTAGCGGCCTACAATGAGCAGTTCTTC.

The genes are TRBV14 and TRBJ1-2, with 7 positions matching TRBD1. CDR1 SGHDN and CDR2 FVKESK come from the germline V gene. J lost 6 bases, V lost 6 bases, and 10 bases had no gene match. The CDR3 is 14 residues long. This CDR3 reads CASRARGLGHGYTF. The DNA for the CDR3 is TGTGCCAGCAGAGCAAGGGGGCTCGGGCATGGCTACACCTTC.

J is TRBJ2-1 and V is TRBV19; 8 bases line up with TRBD1. CDR3 length equals 11 residues. The trim removed 6 bases at V and 9 bases at J, leaving 1 base unmatched. Per the germline V gene, CDR1 is LNHDA and CDR2 is SQIVND (reference sequence). CDR3 nucleotides: TGTGCCAGTAGACAGGGGGGTGAGCAGTTCTTC. As protein: CASRQGGEQFF.

The chain has TRBV5-8 and TRBJ1-5; D call uncertain. This CDR3 region has 15 residues. V lost 1 base and J 2 bases, leaving 10 bases between the germline ends. The germline V gene encodes CDR1 SGHTS and CDR2 YDEGEE. The CDR3 reads CASSLTAGRNQPQHF. The CDR3 coding sequence is TGTGCCAGCAGCTTGACCGCAGGACGCAATCAGCCCCAGCATTTT.

This clone was recorded only once. The chain is built from TRBV2 and TRBJ2-3; a weak D match, TRBD1 (5 bases). Germline V CDR1 and CDR2: SNHLY, FYNNEI. The V end was cut by 7 bases, the J end by 4 bases, with 15 bases between. CDR3 size: 14 residues. CDR3 coding DNA: TGTGCCAGCACGAAGGAGACAGCCCCAGATACGCAGTATTTT. Residues: CASTKETAPDTQYF.

The CDR3 sequence: CASSDDSRNQPQHF. The CDR3, as DNA: TGTGCCAGCAGCGACGACAGTCGCAATCAGCCCCAGCATTTT. The V call is TRBV28, the J call TRBJ1-5; TRBD1 is a possible D gene (5 bases). V lost 6 bases, J lost 2 bases, and 11 bases lay in between. CDR1 MDHEN and CDR2 SYDVKM come from the germline V gene. The CDR3 consists of 14 residues.

V usage is TRBV10-3 and J usage is TRBJ1-5; the match to TRBD1 covers 8 bases. CDR3 length equals 14 residues. V was clipped by 10 bases and J by 2 bases; unmatched bases: 7. Germline CDR1 and CDR2: ENHRY and SYGVKD. CDR3 DNA sequence: TGTGCCACCGAGGACAGGGCCGGCAATCAGCCCCAGCATTTT. Amino acid sequence: CATEDRAGNQPQHF.

This clone was picked up one time. This specimen includes other DNA sequences encoding the same CDR3. The rearrangement uses TRBV5-1 and TRBJ2-7; 13 bases line up with TRBD2. The CDR3 sequence is 14 residues long. V shed 3 bases and J 4 bases; nucleotides not matched to a gene: 1. CDR1 is SGHRS, CDR2 YFSETQ, per germline. Written as DNA, the CDR3 is TGCGCCAGCAGCTGGACTAGCGGGAGTTACGAGCAGTACTTC. It is translated as CASSWTSGSYEQYF.

This chain joins TRBV29-1 and TRBJ2-7; TRBD2 matches at 13 bases. This CDR3 region has 16 residues. CDR1 is SQVTM, CDR2 ANQGSEA, per germline. V lost 4 bases and J lost 2; bases outside the gene matches: 8. In nucleotides, the CDR3 is TGCAGCGTTGTTTTCGGGACTAGCGGGATAACCTACGAGCAGTACTTC. This encodes CSVVFGTSGITYEQYF.

The CDR3 bases are TGTGCCAGCGCGCCACAGGCACACTACGAGCAGTACTTC. This codes for CASAPQAHYEQYF. The V gene is TRBV28, the J gene TRBJ2-7, with D tentatively TRBD1 (5 bases). Deletions cut 8 bases from V and 3 bases from J, with 14 bases between. The length of the CDR3 is 13 residues. Looked up from germline, CDR1 is MDHEN and CDR2 is SYDVKM.

This chain joins TRBV6-5 and TRBJ2-2; 7 nucleotides agree with TRBD1. J lost 6 bases, V lost 10 bases, and 14 bases had no gene match. Germline loops: CDR1 MNHEY, CDR2 SVGAGI. The CDR3 covers 15 residues. CDR3 coding DNA: TGTGCCACCCTAGGGACAGATTCGCTCGCCGGGGAGCTGTTTTTT. It is translated as CATLGTDSLAGELFF.

As for this clone: At one boundary the junction diverges from the germline segment, which might be a read error. The genes are TRBV7-7 and TRBJ1-2; no reliable D call. The germline V gene encodes CDR1 SSHAT and CDR2 FNYEAQ (reference sequence). The CDR3 contains 15 residues. The CDR3 here is CASSQAAKCRKTYGF. The CDR3 nucleotides read TGTGCCAGCAGCCAAGCAGCTAAGTGCCGAAAGACCTATGGCTTC.

This chain joins TRBV11-2 and TRBJ2-7; 8 bases align to TRBD2. V gave up 0 bases and J gave up 5 bases; unmatched junction bases: 3. The CDR3 runs 14 residues. The germline V gene encodes CDR1 SGHAT and CDR2 FQNNGV. CDR3 in DNA: TGTGCCAGCAGCTTAGAAGCGGGAGACCACGAGCAGTACTTC. As protein: CASSLEAGDHEQYF.

As DNA, the CDR3 is TGTGCCAGCAGCGCACAAACCGGGACTAGCACAGATACGCAGTATTTT. Translation gives CASSAQTGTSTDTQYF. This sequence joins TRBV7-2 and TRBJ2-3, with TRBD2 as a possible D gene (6 bases). Trimming stripped 5 bases from V and 0 bases from J, with 15 bases between. This CDR3 spans 16 amino acids. Germline loops: CDR1 SGHTA, CDR2 FQGNSA.

This clone was counted a single time. The genes are TRBV2 and TRBJ2-3, with D perhaps TRBD2 (6 bases). The V gene lost 6 bases and the J gene lost 4 bases, with 17 bases spanning the gap. The CDR3 spans 15 residues. In germline, CDR1 is SNHLY, CDR2 FYNNEI. In DNA form, the CDR3 reads TGTGCCAGCAGACTCAGCGGAGGAGGGTCAGATACGCAGTATTTT. Translating gives CASRLSGGGSDTQYF.

The chain combines TRBV28 with TRBJ2-7; D might be TRBD1 (6 bases). The CDR3 is 13 residues long. Trimming removed 5 bases at V and 3 bases at J, with 11 bases between. Germline lookup yields CDR1 MDHEN and CDR2 SYDVKM. The chain's CDR3 is CASSRDKLYEQYF. The CDR3 region has the DNA TGTGCCAGCAGTCGGGACAAACTCTACGAGCAGTACTTC.

The CDR3 loop reads CASSLQGNSPLHF. In nucleotides, the CDR3 is TGTGCCAGCAGTCTACAGGGAAATTCACCCCTCCACTTT. The chain links TRBV14 to TRBJ1-6; D might be TRBD1 (6 bases). V dropped 6 bases and J dropped 7 bases, with 10 bases sitting between them. The CDR3 length is 13 residues. In germline, CDR1 is SGHDN, CDR2 FVKESK.